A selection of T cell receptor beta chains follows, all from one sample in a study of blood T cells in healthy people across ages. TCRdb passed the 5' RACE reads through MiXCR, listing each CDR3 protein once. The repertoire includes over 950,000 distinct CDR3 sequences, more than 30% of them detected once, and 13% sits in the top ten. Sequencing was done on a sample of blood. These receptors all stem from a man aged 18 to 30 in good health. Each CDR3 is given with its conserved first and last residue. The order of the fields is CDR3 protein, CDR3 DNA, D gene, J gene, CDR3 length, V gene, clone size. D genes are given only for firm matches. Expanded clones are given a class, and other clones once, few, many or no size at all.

CDR3: CSGSQESYNEQFF
DNA: TGCAGCGGTTCACAGGAGTCCTACAATGAGCAGTTCTTC
D: .
J: TRBJ2-1
length: 13
V: TRBV29-1
size: .

CDR3: CASSLGGLHEKLFF
DNA: TGTGCCAGCAGTTTAGGCGGGCTTCATGAAAAACTGTTTTTT
D: .
J: TRBJ1-4
length: 14
V: TRBV12-3/TRBV12-4
size: .

CDR3: CASSISATLTTEAFF
DNA: TGTGCCAGCAGCATCTCGGCTACCCTCACCACTGAAGCTTTCTTT
D: .
J: TRBJ1-1
length: 15
V: TRBV7-9
size: few

CDR3: CASSQGADNSPLHF
DNA: TGTGCCAGCAGTCAGGGGGCCGATAATTCACCCCTCCACTTT
D: TRBD1
J: TRBJ1-6
length: 14
V: TRBV12-3/TRBV12-4
size: .

CDR3: CASSSGLFENQETQYF
DNA: TGTGCCAGCAGCTCCGGACTCTTCGAGAACCAAGAGACCCAGTACTTC
D: .
J: TRBJ2-5
length: 16
V: TRBV7-9
size: few

CDR3: CASSFPSTETQYF
DNA: TGTGCCAGCAGCTTCCCTAGTACAGAGACCCAGTACTTC
D: .
J: TRBJ2-5
length: 13
V: TRBV7-8
size: few

CDR3: CASSYSWKGAGNTIYF
DNA: TGTGCCAGCAGTTACTCATGGAAGGGGGCTGGAAACACCATATATTTT
D: .
J: TRBJ1-3
length: 16
V: TRBV6-2/TRBV6-3
size: .

CDR3: CASSLTGGQAPDTQYF
DNA: TGTGCCAGCAGCTTAACAGGCGGGCAAGCCCCAGATACGCAGTATTTT
D: .
J: TRBJ2-3
length: 16
V: TRBV11-2
size: few

CDR3: CASSLSGGSFYGYTF
DNA: TGTGCCAGCAGCTTATCCGGCGGTTCCTTCTATGGCTACACCTTC
D: .
J: TRBJ1-2
length: 15
V: TRBV7-3
size: .

CDR3: CASRMDRGYSNQPQHF
DNA: TGTGCCAGCAGGATGGACAGGGGATATAGCAATCAGCCCCAGCATTTT
D: TRBD1
J: TRBJ1-5
length: 16
V: TRBV6-2/TRBV6-3
size: .

CDR3: CASSLDRTNIQYF
DNA: TGTGCCAGCAGCTTAGATCGTACGAACATTCAGTACTTC
D: .
J: TRBJ2-4
length: 13
V: TRBV11-3
size: .

CDR3: CSARLTIAGALSYNEQFF
DNA: TGCAGTGCTAGATTGACGATAGCGGGAGCCCTCTCCTACAATGAGCAGTTCTTC
D: TRBD2
J: TRBJ2-1
length: 18
V: TRBV20-1
size: few

CDR3: CASMYGGAGDEQFF
DNA: TGTGCCAGCATGTACGGGGGGGCGGGAGATGAGCAGTTCTTC
D: TRBD2
J: TRBJ2-1
length: 14
V: TRBV6-5
size: few

CDR3: CASSVGEGNYGYTF
DNA: TGTGCCAGCAGCGTAGGGGAGGGAAACTATGGCTACACCTTC
D: .
J: TRBJ1-2
length: 14
V: TRBV9
size: .

CDR3: CASSLAGPSNTEAFF
DNA: TGTGCCAGCAGTTTAGCGGGACCGTCGAACACTGAAGCTTTCTTT
D: .
J: TRBJ1-1
length: 15
V: TRBV12-3/TRBV12-4
size: many

CDR3: CASSSIFGAGNSYNEQFF
DNA: TGTGCCAGCAGCTCAATTTTTGGAGCGGGGAACTCCTACAATGAGCAGTTCTTC
D: TRBD2
J: TRBJ2-1
length: 18
V: TRBV9
size: few

CDR3: CASGRVLNEQFF
DNA: TGTGCCAGCGGAAGGGTCCTCAATGAGCAGTTCTTC
D: .
J: TRBJ2-1
length: 12
V: TRBV27
size: .

CDR3: CASSQEEGQGLYEQYF
DNA: TGTGCCAGCAGCCAAGAAGAGGGACAGGGCCTCTACGAGCAGTACTTC
D: TRBD1
J: TRBJ2-7
length: 16
V: TRBV4-2
size: .

CDR3: CASSRNQGPGTDTQYF
DNA: TGTGCCAGCTCCCGCAACCAGGGACCGGGCACAGATACGCAGTATTTT
D: .
J: TRBJ2-3
length: 16
V: TRBV18
size: .

CDR3: CASSSLGGGENQPQHF
DNA: TGTGCCAGCAGCTCCTTGGGCGGAGGGGAGAATCAGCCCCAGCATTTT
D: .
J: TRBJ1-5
length: 16
V: TRBV5-6
size: .

CDR3: CASSQDLVGYIQYF
DNA: TGCGCCAGCAGCCAAGATTTAGTGGGTTACATTCAGTACTTC
D: .
J: TRBJ2-4
length: 14
V: TRBV4-3
size: .

CDR3: CASNPPGQGMFEAFF
DNA: TGTGCCAGCAACCCTCCGGGACAGGGGATGTTTGAAGCTTTCTTT
D: TRBD1
J: TRBJ1-1
length: 15
V: TRBV28
size: .

CDR3: CASSLQVNSPLHF
DNA: TGTGCCAGCAGCCTACAGGTTAATTCACCCCTCCACTTT
D: .
J: TRBJ1-6
length: 13
V: TRBV7-2
size: few

CDR3: CASSSGLAGAYTDTQYF
DNA: TGTGCCAGCAGCTCCGGACTAGCGGGGGCGTATACAGATACGCAGTATTTT
D: TRBD2
J: TRBJ2-3
length: 17
V: TRBV11-2
size: .

CDR3: CSAGLAANTGELFF
DNA: TGCAGCGCAGGACTAGCGGCTAACACCGGGGAGCTGTTTTTT
D: TRBD2
J: TRBJ2-2
length: 14
V: TRBV29-1
size: few

CDR3: CSARDNSGQNTEAFF
DNA: TGCAGTGCTAGAGATAACTCAGGACAGAACACTGAAGCTTTCTTT
D: .
J: TRBJ1-1
length: 15
V: TRBV20-1
size: .

CDR3: CSVGPSGTDTQYF
DNA: TGCAGCGTTGGGCCTTCAGGCACAGATACGCAGTATTTT
D: .
J: TRBJ2-3
length: 13
V: TRBV29-1
size: .

CDR3: CASSPWLGSNQPQHF
DNA: TGCGCCAGCAGCCCCTGGCTAGGTAGCAATCAGCCCCAGCATTTT
D: .
J: TRBJ1-5
length: 15
V: TRBV4-3
size: .

CDR3: CASSSRGPRDSHDEQYF
DNA: TGTGCCAGCAGCTCTCGGGGGCCCCGAGATTCCCACGATGAGCAGTACTTC
D: .
J: TRBJ2-5
length: 17
V: TRBV7-2
size: .

CDR3: CASSGGTSGVPLETQYF
DNA: TGTGCCAGCAGCGGCGGGACTAGCGGGGTTCCGTTAGAGACCCAGTACTTC
D: TRBD2
J: TRBJ2-5
length: 17
V: TRBV9
size: .

CDR3: CASSLTPQGAMDTEAFF
DNA: TGCGCCAGCAGCTTGACCCCCCAGGGGGCGATGGACACTGAAGCTTTCTTT
D: TRBD1
J: TRBJ1-1
length: 17
V: TRBV5-1
size: .

CDR3: CAISGSVGITDTQYF
DNA: TGTGCCATCAGTGGGAGCGTAGGGATCACAGATACGCAGTATTTT
D: .
J: TRBJ2-3
length: 15
V: TRBV10-3
size: .

CDR3: CASVGDSASYEQYF
DNA: TGCGCCAGCGTCGGGGACTCAGCGTCCTACGAGCAGTACTTC
D: .
J: TRBJ2-7
length: 14
V: TRBV5-1
size: once

CDR3: CSAITRTGTEAFF
DNA: TGCAGTGCTATCACAAGAACTGGCACTGAAGCTTTCTTT
D: .
J: TRBJ1-1
length: 13
V: TRBV20-1
size: .

CDR3: CASSLLKAFF
DNA: TGTGCCAGCAGCTTGTTGAAAGCTTTCTTT
D: .
J: TRBJ1-1
length: 10
V: TRBV7-3
size: few

CDR3: CASSTRVAADTQYF
DNA: TGTGCCAGCAGCACGAGAGTTGCGGCAGATACGCAGTATTTT
D: .
J: TRBJ2-3
length: 14
V: TRBV7-2
size: .

CDR3: CASSSTGGGPYNEQFF
DNA: TGTGCCAGCAGTTCTACAGGGGGCGGCCCCTACAATGAGCAGTTCTTC
D: TRBD1
J: TRBJ2-1
length: 16
V: TRBV27
size: few

CDR3: CASSLDPGPTYTGELFF
DNA: TGTGCCAGCAGTCTAGACCCCGGGCCAACGTACACCGGGGAGCTGTTTTTT
D: .
J: TRBJ2-2
length: 17
V: TRBV14
size: .

CDR3: CASSLGSGSGDTQYF
DNA: TGTGCCAGCAGCTTGGGCTCCGGCTCCGGGGATACGCAGTATTTT
D: .
J: TRBJ2-3
length: 15
V: TRBV7-2
size: many

CDR3: CASSLSSHNEQFF
DNA: TGCGCCAGCAGCCTCTCTAGCCACAATGAGCAGTTCTTC
D: .
J: TRBJ2-1
length: 13
V: TRBV5-1
size: few